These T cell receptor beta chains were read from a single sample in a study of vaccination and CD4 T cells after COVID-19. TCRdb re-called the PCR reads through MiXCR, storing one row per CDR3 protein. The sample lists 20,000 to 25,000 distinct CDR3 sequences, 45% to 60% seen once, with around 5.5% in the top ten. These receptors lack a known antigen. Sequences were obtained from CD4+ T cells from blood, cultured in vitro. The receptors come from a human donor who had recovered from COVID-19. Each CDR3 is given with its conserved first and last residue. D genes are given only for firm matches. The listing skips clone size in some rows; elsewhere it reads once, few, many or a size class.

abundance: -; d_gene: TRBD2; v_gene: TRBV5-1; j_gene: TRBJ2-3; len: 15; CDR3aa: CASSWEGLPTEAQYF; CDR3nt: TGCGCCAGCAGTTGGGAGGGACTGCCCACAGAAGCGCAGTATTTT
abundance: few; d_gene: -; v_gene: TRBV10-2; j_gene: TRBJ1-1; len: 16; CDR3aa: CASSYSAGGMNTEAFF; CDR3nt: TGCGCCAGCAGTTATTCAGCAGGTGGCATGAACACTGAAGCTTTCTTT
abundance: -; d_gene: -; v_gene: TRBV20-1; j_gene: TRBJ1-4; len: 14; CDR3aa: CSARLVAGNEKLFF; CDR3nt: TGCAGTGCTAGATTAGTCGCGGGGAATGAAAAACTGTTTTTT
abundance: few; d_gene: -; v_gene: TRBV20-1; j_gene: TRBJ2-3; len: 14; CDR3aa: CSARSGQGTDTQYF; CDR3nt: TGCAGTGCTAGATCCGGCCAGGGAACAGATACGCAGTATTTT
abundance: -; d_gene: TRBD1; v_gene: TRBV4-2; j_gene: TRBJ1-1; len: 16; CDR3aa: CASSQDGQGARTEAFF; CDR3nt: TGTGCCAGCAGCCAAGATGGACAGGGGGCCCGCACTGAAGCTTTCTTT
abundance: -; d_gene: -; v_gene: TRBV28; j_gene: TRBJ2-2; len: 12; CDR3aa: CASSLPGGELFF; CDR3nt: TGTGCCAGCAGTTTACCCGGCGGGGAGCTGTTTTTT
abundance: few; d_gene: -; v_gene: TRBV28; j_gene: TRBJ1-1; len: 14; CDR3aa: CASSSGSTNTEAFF; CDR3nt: TGTGCCAGCAGTTCCGGGTCCACGAACACTGAAGCTTTCTTT
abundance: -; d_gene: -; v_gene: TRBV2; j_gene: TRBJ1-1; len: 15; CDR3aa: CASSEQGNTNTEAFF; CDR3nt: TGTGCCAGCAGTGAACAGGGGAATACGAACACTGAAGCTTTCTTT
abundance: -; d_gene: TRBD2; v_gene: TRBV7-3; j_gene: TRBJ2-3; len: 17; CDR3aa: CASSLGFGGLATDTQYF; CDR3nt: TGTGCCAGCAGCTTAGGGTTCGGGGGACTAGCGACAGATACGCAGTATTTT
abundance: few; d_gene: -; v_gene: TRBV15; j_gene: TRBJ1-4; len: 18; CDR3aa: CATSREDPQKFGGEKLFF; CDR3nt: TGTGCCACCAGCAGAGAGGACCCACAGAAGTTCGGGGGTGAAAAACTGTTTTTT
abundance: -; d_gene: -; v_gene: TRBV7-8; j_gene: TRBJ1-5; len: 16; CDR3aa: CASNTGLRGSNQPQHF; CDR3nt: TGTGCCAGCAATACCGGACTTAGAGGGTCCAATCAGCCCCAGCATTTT
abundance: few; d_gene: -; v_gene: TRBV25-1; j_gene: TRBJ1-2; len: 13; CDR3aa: CASSEYTGIGYTF; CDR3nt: TGTGCCAGCAGTGAATATACAGGGATTGGCTACACCTTC
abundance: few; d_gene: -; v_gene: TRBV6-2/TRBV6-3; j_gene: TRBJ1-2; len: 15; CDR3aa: CASSYQGALGYGYTF; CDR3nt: TGTGCCAGCAGTTACCAAGGGGCGCTCGGGTATGGCTACACCTTC
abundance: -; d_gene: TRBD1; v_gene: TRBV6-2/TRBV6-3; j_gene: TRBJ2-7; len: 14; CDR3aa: CASSYRQGAYEQYF; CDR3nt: TGTGCCAGCAGTTACCGGCAGGGGGCCTACGAGCAGTACTTC
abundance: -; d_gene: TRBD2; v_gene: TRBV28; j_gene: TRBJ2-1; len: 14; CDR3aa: CASSAGGPYNEQFF; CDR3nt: TGTGCCAGCAGCGCGGGAGGGCCTTACAATGAGCAGTTCTTC
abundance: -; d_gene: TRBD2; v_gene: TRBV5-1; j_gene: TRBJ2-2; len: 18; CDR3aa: CASSLAIAGGWDTGELFF; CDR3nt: TGCGCCAGCAGCTTGGCCATAGCGGGAGGTTGGGACACCGGGGAGCTGTTTTTT
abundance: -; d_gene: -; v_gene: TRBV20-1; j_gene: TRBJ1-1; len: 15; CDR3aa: CSARDYGVGQIEAFF; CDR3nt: TGCAGTGCTAGAGATTACGGGGTCGGACAGATTGAAGCTTTCTTT
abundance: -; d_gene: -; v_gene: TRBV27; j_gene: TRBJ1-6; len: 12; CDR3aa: CAGPHYNSPLHF; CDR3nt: TGTGCCGGCCCCCACTATAATTCACCCCTCCACTTT
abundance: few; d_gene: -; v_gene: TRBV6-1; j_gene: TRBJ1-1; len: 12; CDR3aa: CASNSADTEAFF; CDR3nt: TGTGCCAGCAATTCTGCCGACACTGAAGCTTTCTTT
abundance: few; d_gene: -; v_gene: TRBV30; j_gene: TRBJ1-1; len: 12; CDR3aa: CAWIVLRGAAFF; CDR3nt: TGTGCCTGGATCGTACTCCGGGGCGCAGCTTTCTTT
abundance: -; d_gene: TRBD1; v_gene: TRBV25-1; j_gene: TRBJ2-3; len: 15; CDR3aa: CASSFGQGYTDTQYF; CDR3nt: TGTGCCAGCAGTTTCGGACAGGGATACACAGATACGCAGTATTTT
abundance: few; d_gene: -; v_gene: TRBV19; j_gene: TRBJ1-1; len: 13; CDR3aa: CASSQRGGPEAFF; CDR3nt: TGTGCCAGTAGTCAAAGGGGGGGACCTGAAGCTTTCTTT
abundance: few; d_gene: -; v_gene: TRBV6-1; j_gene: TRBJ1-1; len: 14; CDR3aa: CASSANRDATEAFF; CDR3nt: TGTGCCAGCAGTGCCAATAGGGACGCAACTGAAGCTTTCTTT
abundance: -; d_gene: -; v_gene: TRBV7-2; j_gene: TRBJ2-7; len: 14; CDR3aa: CASSLVGGSYEQYF; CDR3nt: TGTGCCAGCAGCTTAGTAGGAGGCTCCTACGAGCAGTACTTC
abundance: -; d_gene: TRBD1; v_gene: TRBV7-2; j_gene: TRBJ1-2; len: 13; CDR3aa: CASSQDREDGYTF; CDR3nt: TGTGCCAGCAGCCAAGACAGGGAGGATGGCTACACCTTC
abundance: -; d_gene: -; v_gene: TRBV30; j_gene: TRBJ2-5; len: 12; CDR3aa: CAWTTSQETQYF; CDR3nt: TGTGCCTGGACAACCTCCCAAGAGACCCAGTACTTC
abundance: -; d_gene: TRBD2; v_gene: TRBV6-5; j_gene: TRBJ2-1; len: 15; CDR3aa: CASSWTSGNLNEQFF; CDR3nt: TGTGCCAGCAGTTGGACTAGCGGGAATCTCAATGAGCAGTTCTTC
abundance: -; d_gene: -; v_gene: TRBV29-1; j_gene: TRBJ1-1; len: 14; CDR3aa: CSVLRASRDTEAFF; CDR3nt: TGCAGCGTCCTAAGGGCCTCCCGGGACACTGAAGCTTTCTTT
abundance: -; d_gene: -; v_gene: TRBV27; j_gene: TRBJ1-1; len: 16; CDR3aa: CASSPLLDGGNTEAFF; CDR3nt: TGTGCCAGCAGTCCCCTCCTGGACGGTGGGAACACTGAAGCTTTCTTT
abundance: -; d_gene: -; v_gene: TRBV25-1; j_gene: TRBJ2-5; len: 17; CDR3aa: CASSLRGALGGQETQYF; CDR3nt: TGTGCCAGCAGCCTGAGGGGGGCTTTGGGTGGCCAAGAGACCCAGTACTTC
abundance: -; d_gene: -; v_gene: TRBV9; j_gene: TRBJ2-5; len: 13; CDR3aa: CASSVGTEETQYF; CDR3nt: TGTGCCAGCAGCGTGGGGACGGAAGAGACCCAGTACTTC
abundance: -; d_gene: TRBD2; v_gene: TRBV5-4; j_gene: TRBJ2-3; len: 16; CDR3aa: CASSRKTSALTDTQYF; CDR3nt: TGTGCCAGCAGCCGTAAGACTAGCGCACTCACAGATACGCAGTATTTT
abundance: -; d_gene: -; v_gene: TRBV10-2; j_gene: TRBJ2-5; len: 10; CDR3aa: CASRSETQYF; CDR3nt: TGCGCCAGCAGGAGCGAGACCCAGTACTTC
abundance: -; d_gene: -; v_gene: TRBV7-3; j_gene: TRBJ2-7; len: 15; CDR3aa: CASSLIAVNSYEQYF; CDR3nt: TGTGCCAGCAGCTTAATCGCGGTGAATTCCTACGAGCAGTACTTC
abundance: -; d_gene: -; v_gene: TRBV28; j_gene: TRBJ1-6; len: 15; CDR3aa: CVSRNDGSYNSPLHF; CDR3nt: TGTGTCAGCAGAAACGACGGCTCCTATAATTCACCCCTCCACTTT
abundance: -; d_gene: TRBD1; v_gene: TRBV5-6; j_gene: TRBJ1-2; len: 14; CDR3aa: CASSPTTGNYGYTF; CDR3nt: TGTGCCAGCAGCCCGACGACAGGGAACTATGGCTACACCTTC
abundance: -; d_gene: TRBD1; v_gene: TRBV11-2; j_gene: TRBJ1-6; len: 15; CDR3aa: CASSSWTGSHSPLHF; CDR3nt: TGTGCCAGCAGCTCATGGACAGGGAGTCATTCACCCCTCCACTTT
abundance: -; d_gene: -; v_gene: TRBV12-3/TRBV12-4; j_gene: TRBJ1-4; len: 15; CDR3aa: CASSRQAATNEKLFF; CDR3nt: TGTGCCAGCAGCCGACAGGCGGCAACTAATGAAAAACTGTTTTTT
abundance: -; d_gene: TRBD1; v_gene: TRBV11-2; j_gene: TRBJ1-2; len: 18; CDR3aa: CASSSAGGTGATGYGYTF; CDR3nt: TGTGCCAGCAGCTCGGCGGGTGGGACAGGGGCGACTGGGTATGGCTACACCTTC
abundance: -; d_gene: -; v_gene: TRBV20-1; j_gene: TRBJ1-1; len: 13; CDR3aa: CSASIGGLTEAFF; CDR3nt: TGCAGTGCTAGTATCGGGGGATTGACTGAAGCTTTCTTT
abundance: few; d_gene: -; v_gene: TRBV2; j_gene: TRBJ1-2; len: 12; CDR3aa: CASSASEGGYTF; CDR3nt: TGTGCCAGCAGTGCATCTGAGGGTGGCTACACCTTC
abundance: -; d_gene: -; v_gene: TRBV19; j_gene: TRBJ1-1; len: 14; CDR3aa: CASSYDRYTPEAFF; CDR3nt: TGTGCCAGTAGTTACGACAGATATACCCCTGAAGCTTTCTTT
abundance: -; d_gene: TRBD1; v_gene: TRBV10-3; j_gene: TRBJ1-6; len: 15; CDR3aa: CAISGPGQINSPLHF; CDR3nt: TGTGCCATCAGTGGGCCGGGACAGATTAATTCACCCCTCCACTTT
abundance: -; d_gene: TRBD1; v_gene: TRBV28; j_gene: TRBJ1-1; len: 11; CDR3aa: CASSRTGEAFF; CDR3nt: TGTGCCAGCAGCCGGACAGGGGAAGCTTTCTTT
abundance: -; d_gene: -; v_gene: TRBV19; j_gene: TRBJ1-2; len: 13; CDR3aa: CASSPQDGWVETF; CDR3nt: TGTGCCAGTAGTCCTCAGGACGGTTGGGTCGAAACCTTC
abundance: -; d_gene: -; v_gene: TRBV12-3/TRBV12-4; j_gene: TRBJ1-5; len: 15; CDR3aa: CASSSTDYDNQPQHF; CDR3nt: TGTGCCAGCAGTAGTACCGATTATGACAATCAGCCCCAGCATTTT
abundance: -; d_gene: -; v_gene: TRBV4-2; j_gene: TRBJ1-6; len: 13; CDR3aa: CASSQEGLSALHF; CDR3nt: TGTGCCAGCAGCCAAGAGGGGCTTTCGGCCCTCCACTTT
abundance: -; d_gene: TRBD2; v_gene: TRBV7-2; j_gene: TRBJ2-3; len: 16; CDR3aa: CASSPRGVLATDTQYF; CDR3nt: TGTGCCAGCAGCCCGCGGGGGGTTTTAGCTACAGATACGCAGTATTTT
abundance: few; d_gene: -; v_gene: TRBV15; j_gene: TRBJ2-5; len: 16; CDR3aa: CATSRDLRGAGETQYF; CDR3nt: TGTGCCACCAGCAGAGATCTTCGGGGAGCGGGAGAGACCCAGTACTTC
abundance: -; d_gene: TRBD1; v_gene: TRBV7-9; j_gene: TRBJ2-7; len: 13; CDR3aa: CASSSGTGGEQYF; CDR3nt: TGTGCCAGCAGCTCCGGGACAGGGGGCGAGCAGTACTTC
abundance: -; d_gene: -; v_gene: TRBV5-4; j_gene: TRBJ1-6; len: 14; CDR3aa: CASSFGGEGSPLHF; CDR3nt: TGTGCCAGCAGCTTTGGTGGCGAGGGTTCACCCCTCCACTTT
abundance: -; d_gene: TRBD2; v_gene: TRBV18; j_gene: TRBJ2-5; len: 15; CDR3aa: CASSERTSGQETQYF; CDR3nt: TGTGCCAGCTCAGAAAGGACTAGCGGTCAAGAGACCCAGTACTTC
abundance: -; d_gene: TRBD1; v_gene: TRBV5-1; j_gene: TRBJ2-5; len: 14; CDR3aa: CASSSGTGQETQYF; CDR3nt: TGCGCCAGCAGCTCCGGGACAGGGCAAGAGACCCAGTACTTC
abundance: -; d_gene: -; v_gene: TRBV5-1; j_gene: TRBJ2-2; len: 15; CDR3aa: CASSLGTSNTGELFF; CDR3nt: TGCGCCAGCAGCTTGGGCACTTCGAACACCGGGGAGCTGTTTTTT